These 21 T cell receptor beta chains were all obtained from the same sample, sequenced in a study of vaccination and CD4 T cells after COVID-19. These receptors lack a known antigen. Treatment noted: approximately 9-day PBMC culture with coronavirus spike peptide pools or control peptides (ViraFEST assay). Sequencing of cultured CD4+ T cell DNA used the Oncomine TCR Beta short-read assay. TCRdb redid the calling of the PCR reads with MiXCR, one entry per CDR3 protein. There are 15,000 to 20,000 distinct CDR3 sequences in the sample; roughly 31% occur only once, and 15% to 19% lies in the top ten. The sequenced material came from cultured CD4+ T cells from blood. The origin of the receptors is a human donor with COVID-19.

This chain connects TRBV28 to TRBJ1-2, with D perhaps TRBD1 (6 bases). The CDR3 extends over 12 amino acids. CDR1 and CDR2 from the germline V gene are MDHEN and SYDVKM. V was shortened by 7 bases and J by 3 bases, with 9 bases between the two germline ends. CDR3 sequence reads: CASTHRDYGYTF. CDR3 sequence (DNA): TGTGCCAGCACCCACAGGGACTATGGCTACACCTTC.

The chain recombines TRBV6-5 with TRBJ2-5, with D unclear. Germline CDR1 reads MNHEY; CDR2 reads SVGAGI. V lost 2 bases and J 2 bases, leaving 6 bases between the germline ends. The CDR3 totals 13 residues. The CDR3 DNA follows: TGTGCCAGCAGTTACGGGTTACAAGAGACCCAGTACTTC. Its protein is CASSYGLQETQYF.

The V call is TRBV5-1, the J call TRBJ2-2; D gene ambiguous. V shed 1 base and J shed 1 base, with 8 bases lying between them. This CDR3 has 15 amino acids. Germline CDR1 reads SGHRS; CDR2 reads YFSETQ. CDR3 DNA: TGCGCCAGCAGCTTGTCCCAGCTGAACACCGGGGAGCTGTTTTTT. It yields the protein CASSLSQLNTGELFF.

The genes are TRBV20-1 and TRBJ2-7; maybe TRBD1 (5 bases). CDR1 is DFQATT and CDR2 is SNEGSKA in the germline V gene (reference sequence). With 0 bases removed from V and 3 bases from J, the gap between germline ends came to 21 bases. The CDR3 loop spans 17 amino acids. CDR3 sequence: CSARDPDSQGSVYEQYF. The CDR3 DNA reads TGCAGTGCTAGAGACCCGGATAGCCAGGGATCAGTCTACGAGCAGTACTTC.

The V gene is TRBV5-1, the J gene TRBJ1-1; the match to TRBD1 covers 7 bases. CDR3 length equals 17 residues. V lost 5 bases to trimming and J lost 0 bases; unmatched junction nucleotides: 13. Germline assignment: CDR1 SGHRS and CDR2 YFSETQ. The CDR3 nucleotides read TGCGCCAGCAGTTGGGACAGCGGAGGGGTAATGAACACTGAAGCTTTCTTT. Translating it yields CASSWDSGGVMNTEAFF. Full variable domain (remainder filled in from reference TRBV5-1 and TRBJ1-1): KAGVTQTPRYLIKTRGQQVTLSCSPISGHRSVSWYQQTPGQGLQFLFEYFSETQRNKGNFPGRFSGRQFSNSRSEMNVSTLELGDSALYLCASSWDSGGVMNTEAFFGQGTRLTVV.

Only a few counts were recorded for this clonotype. The J gene is TRBJ1-1, the V gene TRBV24-1; D gene uncertain. CDR3 size: 12 residues. Germline loops: CDR1 KGHDR, CDR2 SFDVKD. Between the trimmed V and J ends, which lost 7 bases and 3 bases, there was a span of 8 bases. For the CDR3, the DNA is TGTGCCACCAGGGAGTCGGACACTGAAGCTTTCTTT. Translating it yields CATRESDTEAFF.

This chain uses TRBV4-3 with TRBJ1-1, with a tentative D call TRBD1 (6 bases). Germline-derived CDR1 and CDR2 are LGHNA and YSLEER. Trimming cost V 0 bases and J 8 bases, with 10 bases left between them. The CDR3 is 13 residues long. The CDR3 loop reads CASSQDRGLEAFF. For the CDR3, the DNA is TGCGCCAGCAGCCAAGACAGGGGCCTAGAAGCTTTCTTT.

This clonotype rates as medium-sized (0.01 to 0.1%). The chain couples TRBV6-5 to TRBJ1-2, with 7 positions matching TRBD1. Trimming removed 1 base from V and 4 bases from J; junction bases left unmatched: 9. The CDR3 runs 16 residues. Germline CDR1 and CDR2: MNHEY and SVGAGI. The CDR3 reads CASSYLPLGQLYGYTF. CDR3 bases: TGTGCCAGCAGTTACTTACCCTTGGGACAGCTCTATGGCTACACCTTC.

The chain employs TRBV7-6 and TRBJ2-3, with D possibly matching TRBD2 (6 bases). Germline-derived CDR1 and CDR2 are SGHVS and FNYEAQ. The CDR3 sequence is 16 residues long. V was pared by 5 bases and J by 2 bases, with 17 bases between. The CDR3 is CASSQRLGGYTDTQYF. The CDR3 DNA reads TGTGCCAGCAGCCAAAGACTAGGAGGGTACACAGATACGCAGTATTTT.

The chain is built from TRBV7-6 and TRBJ2-5; maybe TRBD2 (6 bases). V dropped 2 bases and J dropped 3 bases, with 10 bases sitting between them. The CDR3 extends over 14 amino acids. Germline V gene data show CDR1 as SGHVS and CDR2 as FNYEAQ. The CDR3 DNA follows: TGTGCCAGCAGCTTAAGGGGCGGGGAAGAGACCCAGTACTTC. Translating gives CASSLRGGEETQYF.

In its sample, this clonotype was seen a few times. V gene TRBV25-1 combines with J gene TRBJ1-2, with 7 nucleotides matching TRBD1. The V and J ends lost 2 bases and 4 bases, in that order; junction bases with no gene match: 4. The CDR3 loop spans 14 amino acids. The V gene's germline CDR1 is MGHDK and CDR2 SYGVNS. CDR3 loop: CASSEGGDSYGYTF. In nucleotides, the CDR3 is TGTGCCAGCAGTGAAGGAGGGGACAGCTATGGCTACACCTTC.

This clonotype was seen a handful of times. The rearrangement uses TRBV12-3 or TRBV12-4 and TRBJ2-2; 10 positions agree with TRBD1. J was trimmed by 0 bases and V by 5 bases; bases with no gene match: 15. This CDR3 has 20 amino acids. The CDR3 DNA sequence: TGTGCCAGCAGTCCTAAACCGGACAGGGGGGTGTCAACGAACACCGGGGAGCTGTTTTTT. Translation: CASSPKPDRGVSTNTGELFF.

The chain links TRBV11-3 to TRBJ1-2; 10 positions match TRBD1. From germline, CDR1 is SGHNT and CDR2 YENEEA. Trimming removed 1 base from V and 3 bases from J; junction bases left unmatched: 2. CDR3 length: 15 residues. Here the CDR3 DNA reads TGTGCCAGCAGCTTAGGACAGGGGGCTCACTATGGCTACACCTTC. Translating gives CASSLGQGAHYGYTF.

CDR3 in amino acids: CASSSTLAGGYNEQFF. CDR3 bases: TGCGCCAGCAGCTCGACACTAGCGGGGGGGTACAATGAGCAGTTCTTC. The chain is built from TRBV5-1 and TRBJ2-1, with 13 bases that match TRBD2. Per germline, CDR1 SGHRS and CDR2 YFSETQ. The CDR3 spans 16 residues. V shed 3 bases and J 4 bases; nucleotides not matched to a gene: 4.

The chain is built from TRBV28 and TRBJ1-2; D is possibly TRBD1 (6 bases). Trimming took 8 bases from V and 5 from J, leaving 24 bases between them. The CDR3 contains 16 residues. Germline CDR1 is MDHEN and CDR2 is SYDVKM. CDR3 sequence (DNA): TGTGCCAGCCGAGACAGGCGGGTTACGTTTAGGTATGGCTACACCTTC. Its protein is CASRDRRVTFRYGYTF.

V usage is TRBV7-2 and J usage is TRBJ1-2; 9 nucleotides agree with TRBD1. This CDR3 is 14 amino acids long. The V segment lost 3 bases and the J segment 8 bases; nucleotides outside the gene matches: 7. The germline CDR1 and CDR2 sequences are SGHTA and FQGNSA. CDR3 DNA sequence: TGTGCCAGCAGCTTTAACAGGGGGCTGGGAGGCTACACCTTC. Translation gives CASSFNRGLGGYTF.

This clonotype was picked up a small number of times. The chain couples TRBV24-1 to TRBJ2-5; TRBD2 is a possible D gene (6 bases). With 8 bases removed from V and 4 bases from J, the gap between germline ends came to 16 bases. CDR1 is KGHDR and CDR2 is SFDVKD in the germline V gene. This CDR3 spans 14 amino acids. CDR3 nucleotide sequence: TGTGCCACCATGGCCGGGGTGGAGGGAGAGACCCAGTACTTC. Translation gives CATMAGVEGETQYF.

This clonotype was picked up a small number of times. The rearrangement links TRBV20-1 to TRBJ2-2, with 8 bases lining up with TRBD2. This CDR3 contains 17 residues. Per germline, CDR1 DFQATT and CDR2 SNEGSKA (reference sequence). V shed 0 bases and J 0 bases; nucleotides not matched to a gene: 6. CDR3 sequence (DNA): TGCAGTGCTAGAGACCTGCGGGGGGCTCCGAACACCGGGGAGCTGTTTTTT. Protein sequence: CSARDLRGAPNTGELFF.

This clonotype has just a few counts. The chain is built from TRBV7-3 and TRBJ2-2, with 9 bases identical to TRBD1. With V trimmed by 0 bases and J by 1 base, 3 bases remained unmatched. The CDR3 sequence is 17 residues long. Germline V gene data show CDR1 as SGHTA and CDR2 as FQGTGA. The CDR3 spells CASSLTTGQGNTGELFF. The CDR3 nucleotides read TGTGCCAGCAGCTTAACAACGGGACAGGGGAACACCGGGGAGCTGTTTTTT.

This clonotype was counted between two and nine times. The chain carries TRBV6-1 and TRBJ2-7, with TRBD1 matching 8 bases. The CDR3 runs to 14 residues. Germline V gene data show CDR1 as MNHNS and CDR2 as SASEGT. V lost 6 bases to trimming and J lost 2 bases; unmatched junction nucleotides: 6. The CDR3 is CASSRGQGPYEQYF. Written as DNA, the CDR3 is TGTGCCAGCAGCCGCGGACAGGGCCCCTACGAGCAGTACTTC.

This rearrangement joins TRBV7-9 to TRBJ2-7, with 9 bases that match TRBD1. CDR1 and CDR2 (germline): SEHNR, FQNEAQ (reference sequence). The J segment lost 2 bases and the V segment lost 3 bases, leaving 2 bases of the junction unmatched. The CDR3 is made up of 14 amino acids. In nucleotides, the CDR3 is TGTGCCAGCAGCTTTGGGACAGGGACCTACGAGCAGTACTTC. Translating it yields CASSFGTGTYEQYF.